This TCR beta chain was recovered during a study of T cells after yellow fever vaccination. V lost 0 bases and J lost 3, with 15 bases in between. The CDR3 length is 16 residues. Germline V gene data show CDR1 as MNHNS and CDR2 as SASEGT. This clonotype was detected many times. TCRdb fed the 5' RACE reads into MiXCR, producing one record per CDR3 protein. Of a few hundred thousand distinct CDR3 sequences listed, about 3.9% are singletons. The sample in question was PBMCs, obtained 15 days after the yellow fever booster vaccination. The chain joins TRBV6-1 to TRBJ2-7, with D tentatively TRBD2 (5 bases). This sequence was found in a man younger than 30 who received the YFV17D yellow fever vaccine. This CDR3 reads CASSEARGSEGYEQYV. For the CDR3, the DNA is TGTGCCAGCAGTGAAGCGCGAGGGTCGGAAGGCTACGAGCAGTACGTC.